Below, 15 T cell receptor beta chains from the same sample are listed, as sequenced in a study of T-cell memory formation after mild COVID-19. TCRdb reprocessed the 5' RACE reads via MiXCR and lists one record per CDR3 protein. The table lists approximately 390,000 distinct CDR3 sequences, around a sixth of them singletons, with 20% to 25% in the top ten. Sequenced input: PBMCs or a T cell subset sorted from them (not recorded which). These receptors all stem from a man younger than 35 who had mild COVID-19 (a few samples of this study predate the infection). Cell type and time point are not known.

With respect to this clonotype: Since the CDR3 does not end with the conserved phenylalanine or tryptophan, this likely comes from a read error. The DNA is left out, because the CDR3 cannot be placed on it with certainty; the CDR3 is given as TCRdb lists it. V and J are TRBV6-2 or TRBV6-3 and TRBJ1-2; the listed D gene, TRBD1, was not tested against the DNA. Including both end residues, the CDR3 is 13 amino acids long. Germline-derived CDR1 and CDR2 are MNHEY and SVGEGT. CDR3 loop: CASSRETDSGKVL.

The sample holds a few counts of this clonotype. V gene TRBV3-1 combines with J gene TRBJ2-6; D gene ambiguous. Germline-derived CDR1 and CDR2 are LGHDT and YNNKEL (reference sequence). V lost 0 bases to trimming and J lost 4 bases, with 7 bases between them. The CDR3 runs to 15 residues. The CDR3 loop is CASSQDISGANVLTF. Here the CDR3 DNA reads TGTGCCAGCAGCCAAGATATATCGGGGGCCAACGTCCTGACTTTC.

The chain joins TRBV9 to TRBJ1-6; D perhaps matches TRBD1 (5 bases). Germline V gene data show CDR1 as SGDLS and CDR2 as YYNGEE. The CDR3 totals 14 residues. V lost 4 bases and J 13 bases, leaving 18 bases between the germline ends. The CDR3 reads CASSSGDGPDPLHF. In DNA, the CDR3 is TGTGCCAGCAGCTCTGGGGACGGCCCGGATCCCCTCCACTTT.

This chain joins TRBV30 and TRBJ2-7, with 7 positions matching TRBD1. The V segment lost 0 bases and the J segment 4 bases; nucleotides outside the gene matches: 6. Germline V lookup: CDR1 GTSNPN, CDR2 SVGIG (reference sequence). The CDR3 totals 14 residues. The CDR3 DNA reads as TGTGCCTGGAGTGTAGGCAGGGGGTCGTACGAGCAGTACTTC. Its translation is CAWSVGRGSYEQYF.

This clonotype was counted only a few times. The rearrangement joins TRBV7-4 to TRBJ2-1; no reliable D call. The CDR3 spans 13 residues. The V gene lost 5 bases and the J gene lost 4 bases, with 9 bases spanning the gap. Germline CDR1 is SGHVT and CDR2 is SQSDAQ. CDR3: CASSPVTYNEQFF. The CDR3 DNA reads TGTGCCAGCAGCCCCGTGACATACAATGAGCAGTTCTTC.

J is TRBJ2-3 and V is TRBV28; D may be TRBD1 or TRBD2 (5 bases each). Germline V gene sequence: CDR1 MDHEN, CDR2 SYDVKM. The CDR3 has 18 amino acids. Trimming left V 5 bases short and J 4 bases short, with 25 bases between. DNA for the CDR3: TGTGCCAGCAGTATGCTTCCGGACGCGAGGCTGGGACCAGATACGCAGTATTTT. Protein product: CASSMLPDARLGPDTQYF.

Only a few counts were recorded for this clonotype. This rearrangement joins TRBV6-5 to TRBJ2-4; possibly TRBD1 for D (6 bases). Germline CDR1 reads MNHEY; CDR2 reads SVGAGI. Trimming stripped 6 bases from V and 0 bases from J, with 9 bases between. The CDR3 runs to 14 residues. CDR3 coding DNA: TGTGCCAGCAGGGGACACTTAGCCAAAAACATTCAGTACTTC. The encoded protein is CASRGHLAKNIQYF.

In nucleotides, the CDR3 is TGTGCCAGCAGTTTGAAGCGGGGGAACGCCTACAATGAGCAGTTCTTC. It encodes CASSLKRGNAYNEQFF. The gene calls are TRBV6-2 or TRBV6-3 and TRBJ2-1; 8 bases match TRBD2. The CDR3 totals 16 residues. Trimming removed 4 bases from V and 2 bases from J; junction bases left unmatched: 7. CDR1 is MNHEY, CDR2 SVGEGT, per germline.

This chain joins TRBV19 and TRBJ2-1; TRBD1 agrees at 8 bases. V dropped 6 bases and J dropped 9; count of bases not matched to a gene: 10. Germline V gives CDR1 LNHDA, CDR2 SQIVND (reference sequence). The CDR3 totals 14 residues. For the CDR3, the DNA is TGTGCCAGTAGCACCCGGACAGGGAGTAGTGAGCAGTTCTTC. This sequence encodes CASSTRTGSSEQFF.

This clonotype has a handful of counts. The V gene is TRBV6-6, the J gene TRBJ1-5; the D is unclear. The CDR3 is 13 amino acids. Germline CDR1 and CDR2: MNHNY and SVGAGI (reference sequence). V lost 5 bases and J 4 bases, leaving 9 bases between the germline ends. CDR3 amino acids: CASSRPANQPQHF. The CDR3 region has the DNA TGTGCCAGCAGTCGCCCCGCGAATCAGCCCCAGCATTTT.

The V and J genes are TRBV7-2 and TRBJ2-3; TRBD2 aligns across 14 bases. This CDR3 has 18 amino acids. Germline CDR1 and CDR2: SGHTA and FQGNSA. V lost 3 bases, J lost 3 bases, and 8 bases stayed unmatched. CDR3: CASSLETSGGALTDTQYF. The CDR3 coding sequence is TGTGCCAGCAGCTTGGAGACTAGCGGGGGGGCCTTGACAGATACGCAGTATTTT.

The rearrangement links TRBV5-1 to TRBJ1-5; a weak D match, TRBD1 (5 bases). Germline V gene data show CDR1 as SGHRS and CDR2 as YFSETQ. The CDR3 has 17 residues. Trimming left V 4 bases short and J 2 bases short, with 19 bases between. The CDR3 bases are TGCGCCAGCAGCCGCGGAGGGACTTGGGTAGGCAATCAGCCCCAGCATTTT. Its protein product is CASSRGGTWVGNQPQHF.

The J gene is TRBJ2-1, the V gene TRBV6-2 or TRBV6-3; TRBD1 matches at 10 bases. Losses at the gene ends were 5 bases for V and 2 bases for J; bases not matched to a gene: 0. Per germline, CDR1 MNHEY and CDR2 SVGEGT. This CDR3 contains 14 residues. The CDR3 region is CASSGQGAYNEQFF. As DNA, the CDR3 is TGTGCCAGCAGTGGACAGGGGGCCTACAATGAGCAGTTCTTC.

The rearrangement joins TRBV18 to TRBJ2-7, with no clear D. This CDR3 spans 13 amino acids. Germline lookup yields CDR1 KGHSH and CDR2 LQKENI. Trimming removed 5 bases at V and 2 bases at J, with 10 bases between. The CDR3, as DNA: TGTGCCAGCTCAAGTGAGGATACCTACGAGCAGTACGTC. It codes for CASSSEDTYEQYV.

The genes are TRBV12-3 or TRBV12-4 and TRBJ1-3; D ambiguous. V gave up 1 base and J gave up 7 bases, with 11 bases separating them. This CDR3 region has 14 residues. In nucleotides, the CDR3 is TGTGCCAGCAGTTTAGATACGGCGGACAACACCATATATTTT. It is translated as CASSLDTADNTIYF.